The clone carrying this T cell receptor beta chain turned up a few times. Its antigen remains unidentified. CDR3 length equals 16 residues. V was pared by 0 bases and J by 3 bases, with 14 bases between. Per germline, CDR1 LGHNA and CDR2 YNFKEQ. The data are from a study of CD8+CD57+ T cells in acquired aplastic anemia. Study context: Each DNA sample taken from sorted CD4+ and CD8+ cells came to 3 to 3.5 ug on average. Healthy donors had, on average, around 10 million reads for their CD4+ cells.

Genomic DNA, serving as template, underwent TCR beta VDJ and CDR3 profiling. TCRdb re-called the reads through MiXCR, storing one row per CDR3 protein. The sample carries some 200,000 distinct CDR3 sequences, about a third recorded once. Findings of the study overall: Overlapping CD8+ CDR3 repertoires of patients and controls contained about 27 shared sequences. For CD8+ Simpson's diversity, patients and controls showed no significant difference.

This clonotype originated in a human donor in good health, serving as a control. The rearrangement joins TRBV4-2 to TRBJ1-1; D ambiguous. Sequences were obtained from sorted CD4+, CD8+, or CD8+CD57+ T cells (not recorded which) from PBMCs. The CDR3 is CASSQDNPRLDTEAFF. The CDR3 DNA is TGTGCCAGCAGCCAAGATAACCCCCGATTAGACACTGAAGCTTTCTTT.